This T cell receptor (beta chain) emerged from a study of beta chain features in type 1 diabetes. About the study: Regarding age, gender and cell yields, patients proved similar to healthy donors.

Germline V gene lookup returns CDR1 MNHNY and CDR2 SVGAGI (reference sequence). With 4 bases clipped from V and 2 bases from J, the junction kept 4 bases outside the gene matches. This CDR3 is 16 amino acids long. This clone was counted only a few times. Expressed TCRB transcripts were sequenced, since all the RNA that had been isolated was reverse transcribed. Some clones are missing from TCRdb's copy, which holds only in-frame ones; the method was immunoSEQ multiplex PCR. This table has about 350,000 clones, about 20% appearing once. The chain employs TRBV6-6 and TRBJ2-2; TRBD2 matches at 10 bases. The sequenced sample was naive CD4+ T cells from blood. This receptor was taken from a woman aged 18 to 35 in good health. CDR3 nucleotide sequence: TGTGCCAGCAGTTTTCTAGCGGGGGCCAACACCGGGGAGCTGTTTTTT. It translates to CASSFLAGANTGELFF.